This T cell receptor (beta chain) was captured by sequencing in a study of human T cells and chemical hapten exposure. Germline values: CDR1 LGHNA, CDR2 YSLEER. The CDR3 runs to 17 residues. Trimming took off 4 bases at V and 3 bases at J, with 21 bases between the two ends. MiXCR was run by TCRdb on the RACE reads, yielding one entry per CDR3 protein. The data show 250,000 or so distinct CDR3 sequences, 7.5% to 8% seen once. This clonotype has just a few counts. Documented time point: pre-sensitization, week 0. Treatment in this sample: therapeutic diphenylcyclopropenone sensitization with weekly scalp DPC.

The sample in question was whole blood, obtained in connection with sensitization to the hapten diphenylcyclopropenone (DPC). The chain carries TRBV4-3 and TRBJ1-2, with D hard to call. This TCR derives from a man younger than 35 with alopecia areata. Some clones in this sample may be carry-over from other donors' samples. DNA for the CDR3: TGCGCCAGCAGCCCCCAAAGGGTCCAAGGTGGGCACTATGGCTACACCTTC. Its protein is CASSPQRVQGGHYGYTF.